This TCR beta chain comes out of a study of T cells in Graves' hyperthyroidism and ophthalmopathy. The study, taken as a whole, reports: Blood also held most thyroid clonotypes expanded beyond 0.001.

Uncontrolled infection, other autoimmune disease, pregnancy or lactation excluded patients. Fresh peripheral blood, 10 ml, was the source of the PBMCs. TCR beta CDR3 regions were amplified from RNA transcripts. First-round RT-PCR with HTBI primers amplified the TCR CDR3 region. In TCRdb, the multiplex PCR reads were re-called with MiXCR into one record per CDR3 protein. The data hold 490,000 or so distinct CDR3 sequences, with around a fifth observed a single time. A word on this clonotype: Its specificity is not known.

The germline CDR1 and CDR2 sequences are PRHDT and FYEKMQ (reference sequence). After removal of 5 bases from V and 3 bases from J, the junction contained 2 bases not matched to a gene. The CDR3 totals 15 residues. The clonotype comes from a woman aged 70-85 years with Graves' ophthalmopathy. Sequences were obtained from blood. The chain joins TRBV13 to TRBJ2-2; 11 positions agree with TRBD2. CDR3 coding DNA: TGTGCCAGCAGCGTGGGACTAGCGGACACCGGGGAGCTGTTTTTT. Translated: CASSVGLADTGELFF.